This record covers a single T cell receptor beta chain. Its antigen remains unidentified. No clone much larger than this one lies a single base away; base qualities are absent. This sample is drawn from a study of memory CD4+ T cells and cytomegalovirus serostatus (dated by TCRdb to between 2018 and 2021). Looking at the study overall: The cohort comprised 33 healthy Belgian adults, 9 CMV seropositive and about 25 CMV seronegative. To replicate a published TCR-based CMV serostatus classifier, the study sequenced CD4+ memory TCRbeta repertoires from a Belgian cohort whose cytomegalovirus serostatus was known. General study outcomes and caveats: On the Belgian cohort, the classifier built on the original framework reached a median bootstrapped AUC of almost 0.96, with a 95% CI of 0.76-1.00. Among the 150 or so previously reported CMV-associated TCRbeta sequences, 67 showed up in the CD4+ memory repertoires, with each one found in between one and five individuals. For CMV serostatus prediction, a median bootstrapped AUC of about 0.96 was reached with the original framework, and a median bootstrapped AUC of 0.91 was reached with a US-trained random forest. Only CD4+CD45RO+ memory cells were sequenced, in contrast to the original study, which included naive and memory CD4+ and CD8+ populations. The results were interpreted as suggesting that the CMV-associated TCR signature is mostly present in the CD4+ memory repertoire.

Genomic DNA was extracted from sorted cells with the Quick-DNA Microprep Kit. TCRbeta DNA was amplified with the immunoSEQ hsTCRbeta kit following the manufacturer's protocol. An Illumina MiSeq instrument was used to sequence the TCRbeta libraries. On the authors' methods: Removing out-of-frame sequences left some 2.4 million distinct TCRbeta sequences, an average of around 67,000 per individual. Two values were used to score each individual: the count of under 200 previously reported CMV-associated TCRbeta sequences and the total count of productive distinct TCRbeta sequences. A beta-binomial model was reimplemented in Python, and random forests from scikit-learn, run with default parameters, were trained on data from the US cohort. Classifier performance on the Belgian cohort was summarized as median AUC with percentile confidence intervals over 10,000 bootstrap iterations. TCRdb carries this immuneACCESS record with in-frame sequences only. Its versions omit some clonotypes, under half of them owing to an unresolved V gene in the studies checked, with the rest unexplained. V and J calls and clone size are as listed in that table; D and trimming were resolved from the DNA. The sample data list 20,000 to 30,000 clones, and 75% of these were observed just once. In total, the top ten clones hold less than 1.2% of the sample.

Compared with germline, V lacks 5 bases and J lacks 6 bases; bases without a gene match: 10. The CDR3 measures 17 amino acids from cysteine to phenylalanine. The DNA shown is the 51-base CDR3, in frame from base 1. The germline V gene (reference sequence) specifies LNHDA as CDR1 and SQIVND as CDR2. A FACSAria II was used to sort memory CD4+ T cells, defined as single viable CD3+CD4+CD8-CD45RO+ cells. CMV serostatus was determined with a Roche Elecsys assay detecting serum IgG against CMV pp150, pp28, p38 and p52. After the samples were thawed, total CD4+ T cells were enriched through positive selection using CD4 magnetic microbeads. The samples came from a different study that was designed specifically to examine the CD4+ T cell memory repertoire. Peripheral blood mononuclear cells were isolated and cryopreserved following standard operating procedures; serum was stored at -80 °C. CD3-PerCP (BW264/56), CD4-APC (RPA-T4), CD45RO-PE (UCHT1) and CD8-Pacific Orange (3B5) antibodies were used for staining, and non-viable cells were excluded with Sytox blue.

Sequences were obtained from memory CD4+ T cells from blood. The TCR was taken from an adult in good health and CMV-seronegative. The V and J genes are TRBV19 and TRBJ1-6, with 10 central nucleotides matching TRBD1. The CDR3 reads as follows: CASSLLLRQGANSPLHF. The nucleotide sequence is TGTGCCAGTAGTCTCCTCTTAAGACAGGGGGCTAATTCACCCCTCCACTTT.